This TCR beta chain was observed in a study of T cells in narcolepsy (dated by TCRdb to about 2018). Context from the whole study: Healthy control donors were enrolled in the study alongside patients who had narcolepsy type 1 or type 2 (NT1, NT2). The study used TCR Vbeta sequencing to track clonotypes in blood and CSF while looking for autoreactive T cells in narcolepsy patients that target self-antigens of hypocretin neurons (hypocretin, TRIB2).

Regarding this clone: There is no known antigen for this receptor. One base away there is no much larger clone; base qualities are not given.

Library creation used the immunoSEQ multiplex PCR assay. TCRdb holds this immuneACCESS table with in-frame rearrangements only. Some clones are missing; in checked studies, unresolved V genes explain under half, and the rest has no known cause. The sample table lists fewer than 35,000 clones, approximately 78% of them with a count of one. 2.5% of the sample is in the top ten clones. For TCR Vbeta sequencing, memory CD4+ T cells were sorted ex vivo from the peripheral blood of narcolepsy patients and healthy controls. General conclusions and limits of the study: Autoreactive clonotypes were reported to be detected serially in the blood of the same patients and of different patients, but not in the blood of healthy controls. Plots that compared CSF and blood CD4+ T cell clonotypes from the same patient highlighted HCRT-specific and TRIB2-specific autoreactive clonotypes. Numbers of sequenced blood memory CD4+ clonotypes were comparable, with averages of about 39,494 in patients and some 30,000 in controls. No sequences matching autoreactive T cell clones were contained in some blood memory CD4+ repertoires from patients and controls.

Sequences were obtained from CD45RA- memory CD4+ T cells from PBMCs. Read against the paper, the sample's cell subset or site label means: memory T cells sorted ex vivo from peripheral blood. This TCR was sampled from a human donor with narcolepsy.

The nucleotide sequence reads TGCAGCGTCCTACACAATTCACCCCTCCACTTT. Translation gives CSVLHNSPLHF. Recombination linked TRBV29-1 to TRBJ1-6, with the D gene not confidently named. The CDR3, from cysteine to phenylalanine, totals 11 residues. Solely the CDR3 DNA is kept, with 33 bases framed from the first base. V is reduced by 6 bases and J by 7 bases, leaving a spacing of 7 bases between them. Reading the germline V gene gives CDR1 SQVTM and CDR2 ANQGSEA.